The following is a T cell receptor (beta chain) sequence with its context. Its antigen is undetermined. Trimming pared 1 base from V and 7 bases from J, leaving 7 bases between. The CDR3 has 13 residues. Germline V lookup: CDR1 PRHDT, CDR2 FYEKMQ (reference sequence). Each of the sorted populations had a purity greater than 98%. These data originate in a study of beta chain features in type 1 diabetes. Broader study findings: The naive, central memory and Treg TCRB repertoires looked more alike in patients than they did in healthy donors. Within each of all four CD4+ subsets, Type 1 diabetes patients had TCRB CDR3s that were moderately but significantly shorter.

TCRB transcripts that were expressed got sequenced, as all of the isolated RNA had been reverse transcribed. Sequencing used immunoSEQ multiplex PCR; TCRdb keeps in-frame clones, though not all of them. The sample holds under 400,000 clones, over 10% seen once. The V call is TRBV13, the J call TRBJ1-4, with D possibly TRBD1 on 6 matching bases. The source is a man between 18 and 35 years old in good health. The sequenced sample was naive CD4+ T cells from blood. The CDR3 nucleotides are TGTGCCAGCAGCTTAGCAGGGGTTGAAAAACTGTTTTTT. Residues: CASSLAGVEKLFF.